This record concerns one TCR beta chain sequence. The antigen is unknown. The source of the sample is a study of early T cells in non-severe SARS-CoV-2 infection. In the study overall: Chains from this unsorted whole-blood bulk RNA could not be paired.

Individual cDNA molecules were tagged with unique molecular identifiers. TCRdb re-called the 5' RACE reads with MiXCR, one entry per CDR3 protein. Found here are fewer than 100,000 distinct CDR3 sequences, about 11% of them singletons; the top ten hold approximately 4.8%. Germline V lookup: CDR1 SGDLS, CDR2 YYNGEE. This CDR3 region has 15 residues. V lost 3 bases and J 5 bases, leaving 17 bases between the germline ends. Study observations and caveats: Private and CD4 specificities were missed by VDJdb matching, which favored anti-spike CD8 responses.

Sequencing was performed on whole blood. The TCR was taken from an adult who was a healthcare worker with PCR-confirmed SARS-CoV-2 infection or an uninfected control (not recorded which). This rearrangement joins TRBV9 to TRBJ2-5; the D gene is possibly TRBD2 (6 bases). CDR3 residues: CASSAGTLGWETQYF. DNA of the CDR3: TGTGCCAGCAGCGCGGGGACTCTCGGTTGGGAGACCCAGTACTTC.